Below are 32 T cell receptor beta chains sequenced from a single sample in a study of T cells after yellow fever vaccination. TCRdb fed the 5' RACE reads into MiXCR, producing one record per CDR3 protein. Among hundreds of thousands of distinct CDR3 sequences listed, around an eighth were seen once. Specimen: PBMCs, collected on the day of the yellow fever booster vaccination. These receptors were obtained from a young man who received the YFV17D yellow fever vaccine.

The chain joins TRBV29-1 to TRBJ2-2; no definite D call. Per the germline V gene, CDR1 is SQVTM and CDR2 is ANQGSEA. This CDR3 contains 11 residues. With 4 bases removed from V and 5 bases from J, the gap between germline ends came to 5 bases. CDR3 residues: CSVGETGELFF. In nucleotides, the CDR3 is TGCAGCGTTGGTGAGACCGGGGAGCTGTTTTTT.

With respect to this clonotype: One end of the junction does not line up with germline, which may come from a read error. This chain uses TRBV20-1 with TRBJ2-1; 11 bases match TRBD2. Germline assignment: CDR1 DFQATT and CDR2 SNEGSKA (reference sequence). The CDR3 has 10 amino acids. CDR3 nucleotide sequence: TGCAGTGCTACTAGCGGGAGGCAATATTTC. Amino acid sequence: CSATSGRQYF.

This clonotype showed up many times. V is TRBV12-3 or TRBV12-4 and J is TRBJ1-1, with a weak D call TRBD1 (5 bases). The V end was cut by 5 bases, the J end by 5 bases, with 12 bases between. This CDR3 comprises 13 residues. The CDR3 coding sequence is TGTGCCAGCAGTACCTTAGGGGATACTGAAGCTTTCTTT. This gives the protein CASSTLGDTEAFF.

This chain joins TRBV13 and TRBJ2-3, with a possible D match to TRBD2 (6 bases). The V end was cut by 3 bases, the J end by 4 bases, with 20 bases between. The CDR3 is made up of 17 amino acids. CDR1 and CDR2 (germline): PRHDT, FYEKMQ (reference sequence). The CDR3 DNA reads TGTGCCAGCAGCTTCTATCTGTGGGAGAGGGAGGCAGATACGCAGTATTTT. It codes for CASSFYLWEREADTQYF.

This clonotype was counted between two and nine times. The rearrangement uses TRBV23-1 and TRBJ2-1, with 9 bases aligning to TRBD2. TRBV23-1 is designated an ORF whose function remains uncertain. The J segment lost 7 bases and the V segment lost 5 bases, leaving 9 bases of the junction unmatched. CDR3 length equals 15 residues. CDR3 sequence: CASSMAGGPKNEQFF. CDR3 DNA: TGCGCCAGCAGTATGGCGGGAGGGCCGAAGAATGAGCAGTTCTTC.

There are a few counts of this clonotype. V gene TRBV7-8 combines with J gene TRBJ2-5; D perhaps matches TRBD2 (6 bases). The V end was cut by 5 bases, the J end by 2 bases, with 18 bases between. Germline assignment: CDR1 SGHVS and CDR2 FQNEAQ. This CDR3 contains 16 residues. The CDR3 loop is CASSPFTGRVQETQYF. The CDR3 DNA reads TGTGCCAGCAGCCCCTTTACCGGGAGAGTACAAGAGACCCAGTACTTC.

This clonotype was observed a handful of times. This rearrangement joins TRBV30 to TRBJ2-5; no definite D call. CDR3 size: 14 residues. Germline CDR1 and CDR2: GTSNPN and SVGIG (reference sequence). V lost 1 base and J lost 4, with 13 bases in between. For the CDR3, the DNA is TGTGCCTGGAGTGGTGCTAGAGCCTCAGAGACCCAGTACTTC. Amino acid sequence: CAWSGARASETQYF.

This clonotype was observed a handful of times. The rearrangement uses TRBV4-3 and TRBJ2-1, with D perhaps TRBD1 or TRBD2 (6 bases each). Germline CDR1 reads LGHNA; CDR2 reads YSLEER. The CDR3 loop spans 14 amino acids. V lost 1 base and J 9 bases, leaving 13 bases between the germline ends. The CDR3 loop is CASSQGTGGGEQFF. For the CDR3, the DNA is TGCGCCAGCAGCCAAGGCACCGGAGGGGGTGAGCAGTTCTTC.

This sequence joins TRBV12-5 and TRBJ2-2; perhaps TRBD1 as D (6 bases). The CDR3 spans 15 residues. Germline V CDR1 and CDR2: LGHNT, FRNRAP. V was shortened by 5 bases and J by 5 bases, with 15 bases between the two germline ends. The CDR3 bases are TGTGCTAGTGGTCACTCGACAGGTTATACCGGGGAGCTGTTTTTT. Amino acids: CASGHSTGYTGELFF.

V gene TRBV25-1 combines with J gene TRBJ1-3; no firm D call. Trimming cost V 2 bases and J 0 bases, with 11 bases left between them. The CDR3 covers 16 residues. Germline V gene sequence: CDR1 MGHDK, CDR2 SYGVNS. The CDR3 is CASSENRGISGNTIYF. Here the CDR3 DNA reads TGTGCCAGCAGTGAAAACCGGGGTATCTCTGGAAACACCATATATTTT.

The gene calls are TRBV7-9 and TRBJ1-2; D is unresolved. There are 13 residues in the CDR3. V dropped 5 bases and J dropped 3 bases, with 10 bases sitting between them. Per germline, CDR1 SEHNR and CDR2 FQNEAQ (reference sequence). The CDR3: CASSHQDYYGYTF. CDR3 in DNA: TGTGCCAGCAGCCACCAGGACTACTATGGCTACACCTTC.

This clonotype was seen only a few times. The CDR3 here is CASSLTEREGRNEQYF. As DNA, the CDR3 is TGTGCCAGCAGCTTAACGGAGCGGGAGGGCCGGAACGAGCAGTACTTC. The chain joins TRBV7-2 to TRBJ2-7; 10 nucleotides match TRBD2. CDR1 is SGHTA, CDR2 FQGNSA, per germline. The CDR3 runs 16 residues. V gave up 2 bases and J gave up 5 bases; unmatched junction bases: 9.

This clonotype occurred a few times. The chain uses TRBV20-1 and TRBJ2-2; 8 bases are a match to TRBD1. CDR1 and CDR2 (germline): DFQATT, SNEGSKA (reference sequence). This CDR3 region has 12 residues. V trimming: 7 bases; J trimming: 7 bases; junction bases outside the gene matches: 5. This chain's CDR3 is CSGQGAGGELFF. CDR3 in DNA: TGCAGTGGTCAGGGGGCCGGCGGGGAGCTGTTTTTT.

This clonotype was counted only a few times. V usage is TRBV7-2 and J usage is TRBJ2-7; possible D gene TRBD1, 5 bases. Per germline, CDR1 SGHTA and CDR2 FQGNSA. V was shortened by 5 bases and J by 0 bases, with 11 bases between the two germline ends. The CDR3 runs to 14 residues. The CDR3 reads CASSPDSLSYEQYF. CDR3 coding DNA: TGTGCCAGCAGCCCCGACAGCCTCTCCTACGAGCAGTACTTC. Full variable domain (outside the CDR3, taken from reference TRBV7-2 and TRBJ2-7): GAGVSQSPSNKVTEKGKDVELRCDPISGHTALYWYRQSLGQGLEFLIYFQGNSAPDKSGLPSDRFSAERTGGSVSTLTIQRTQQEDSAVYLCASSPDSLSYEQYFGPGTRLTVT.

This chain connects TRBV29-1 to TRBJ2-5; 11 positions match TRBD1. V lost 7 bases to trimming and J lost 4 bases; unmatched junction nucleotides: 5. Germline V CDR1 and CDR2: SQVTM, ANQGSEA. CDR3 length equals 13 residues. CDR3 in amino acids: CSADRGQGETQYF. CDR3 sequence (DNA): TGCAGCGCGGACAGGGGGCAGGGAGAGACCCAGTACTTC.

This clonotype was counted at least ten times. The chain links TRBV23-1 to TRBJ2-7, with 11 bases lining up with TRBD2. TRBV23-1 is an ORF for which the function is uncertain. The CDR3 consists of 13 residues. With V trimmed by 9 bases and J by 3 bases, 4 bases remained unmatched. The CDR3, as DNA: TGCGCCAGGATACTAGCGGGAGTCTACGAGCAGTACTTC. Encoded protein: CARILAGVYEQYF.

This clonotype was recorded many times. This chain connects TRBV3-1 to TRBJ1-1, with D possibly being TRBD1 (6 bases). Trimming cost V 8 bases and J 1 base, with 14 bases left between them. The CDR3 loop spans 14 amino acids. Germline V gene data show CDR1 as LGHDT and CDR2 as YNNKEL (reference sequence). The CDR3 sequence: CASAGGQKNTEAFF. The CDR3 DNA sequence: TGTGCCAGCGCTGGCGGACAGAAGAACACTGAAGCTTTCTTT.

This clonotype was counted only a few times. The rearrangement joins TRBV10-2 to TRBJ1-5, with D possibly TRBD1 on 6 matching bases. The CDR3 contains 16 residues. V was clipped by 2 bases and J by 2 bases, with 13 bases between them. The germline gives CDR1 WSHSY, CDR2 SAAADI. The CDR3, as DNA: TGCGCCAGCAGTGAGAGTAGGGGGGCGGGCAATCAGCCCCAGCATTTT. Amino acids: CASSESRGAGNQPQHF.

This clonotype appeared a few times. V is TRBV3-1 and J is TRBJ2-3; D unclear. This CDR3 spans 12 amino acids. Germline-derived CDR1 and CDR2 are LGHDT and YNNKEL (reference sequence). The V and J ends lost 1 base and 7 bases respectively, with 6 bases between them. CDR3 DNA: TGTGCCAGCAGCCAAGCACTTCATACGCAGTATTTT. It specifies CASSQALHTQYF.

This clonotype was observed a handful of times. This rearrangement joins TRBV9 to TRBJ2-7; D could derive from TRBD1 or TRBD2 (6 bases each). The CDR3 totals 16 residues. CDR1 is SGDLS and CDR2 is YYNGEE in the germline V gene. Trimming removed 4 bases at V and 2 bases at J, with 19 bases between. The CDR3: CASSPHMRGEPYEQYF. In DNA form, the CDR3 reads TGTGCCAGCAGCCCCCACATGAGGGGGGAGCCCTACGAGCAGTACTTC.

Written as DNA, the CDR3 is TGCAGTGCTAGTTGGCCTACCGACAATGAGCAGTTCTTC. It yields the protein CSASWPTDNEQFF. The rearrangement joins TRBV20-1 to TRBJ2-1, with unresolved D. The germline V gene encodes CDR1 DFQATT and CDR2 SNEGSKA (reference sequence). CDR3 length: 13 amino acids. Deletions cut 3 bases from V and 5 bases from J, with 11 bases between.

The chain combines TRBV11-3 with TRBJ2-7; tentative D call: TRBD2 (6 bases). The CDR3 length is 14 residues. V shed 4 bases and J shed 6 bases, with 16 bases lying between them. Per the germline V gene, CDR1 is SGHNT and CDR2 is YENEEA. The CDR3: CASSSDLGGGEQYF. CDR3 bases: TGTGCCAGCAGCTCGGACCTGGGGGGTGGCGAGCAGTACTTC. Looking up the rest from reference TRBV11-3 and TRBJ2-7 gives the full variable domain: EAGVVQSPRYKIIEKKQPVAFWCNPISGHNTLYWYLQNLGQGPELLIRYENEEAVDDSQLPKDRFSAERLKGVDSTLKIQPAELGDSAVYLCASSSDLGGGEQYFGPGTRLTVT.

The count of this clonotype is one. The CDR3 sequence: CASSPQRMNEQFF. Written as DNA, the CDR3 is TGTGCCAGCAGCCCCCAGCGGATGAATGAGCAGTTCTTC. The V call is TRBV7-6, the J call TRBJ2-1, with a possible D match to TRBD2 (5 bases). The V and J ends lost 5 bases and 7 bases respectively, with 12 bases between them. Germline values: CDR1 SGHVS, CDR2 FNYEAQ. The length of the CDR3 is 13 residues.

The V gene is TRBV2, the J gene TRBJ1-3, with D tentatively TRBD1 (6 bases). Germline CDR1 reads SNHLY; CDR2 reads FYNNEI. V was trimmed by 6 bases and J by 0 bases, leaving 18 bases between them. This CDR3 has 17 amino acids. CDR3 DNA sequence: TGTGCCAGCAGCCAAACAGGGCCAATGAACTCTGGAAACACCATATATTTT. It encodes CASSQTGPMNSGNTIYF.

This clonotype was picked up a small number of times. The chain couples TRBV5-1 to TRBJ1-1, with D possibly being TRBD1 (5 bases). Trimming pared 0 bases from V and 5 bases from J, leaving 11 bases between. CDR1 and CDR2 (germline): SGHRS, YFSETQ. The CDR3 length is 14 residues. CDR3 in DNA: TGCGCCAGCAGCTTGGCGGCAGGGAGAACTGAAGCTTTCTTT. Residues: CASSLAAGRTEAFF.

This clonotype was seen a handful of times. The CDR3, as DNA: TGCAGTGCTGGGGTGTCGACGAACACCGGGGAGCTGTTTTTT. This gives the protein CSAGVSTNTGELFF. The rearrangement joins TRBV20-1 to TRBJ2-2; D remains unclear. The V and J ends lost 5 bases and 0 bases respectively, with 10 bases between them. Germline V gene data show CDR1 as DFQATT and CDR2 as SNEGSKA (reference sequence). The CDR3 spans 14 residues.

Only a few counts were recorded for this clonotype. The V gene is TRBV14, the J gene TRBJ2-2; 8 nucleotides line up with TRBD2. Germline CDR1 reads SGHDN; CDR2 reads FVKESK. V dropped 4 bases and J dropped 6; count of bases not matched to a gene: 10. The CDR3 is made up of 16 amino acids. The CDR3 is CASSLSGSRSAGELFF. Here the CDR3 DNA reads TGTGCCAGCAGCCTAAGCGGGAGTCGGTCCGCCGGGGAGCTGTTTTTT.

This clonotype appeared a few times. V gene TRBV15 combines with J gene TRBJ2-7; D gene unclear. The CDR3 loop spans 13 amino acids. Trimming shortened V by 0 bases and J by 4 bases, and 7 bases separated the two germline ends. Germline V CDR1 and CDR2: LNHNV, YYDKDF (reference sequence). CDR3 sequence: CATSRDEGYEQYF. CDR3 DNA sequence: TGTGCCACCAGCAGAGATGAAGGGTACGAGCAGTACTTC.

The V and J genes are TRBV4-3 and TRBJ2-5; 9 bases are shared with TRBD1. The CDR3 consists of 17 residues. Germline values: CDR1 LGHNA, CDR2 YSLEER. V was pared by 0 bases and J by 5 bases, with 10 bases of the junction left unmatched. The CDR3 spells CASSQDGPTGGEETQYF. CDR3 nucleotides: TGCGCCAGCAGCCAAGATGGACCGACAGGGGGAGAGGAGACCCAGTACTTC.

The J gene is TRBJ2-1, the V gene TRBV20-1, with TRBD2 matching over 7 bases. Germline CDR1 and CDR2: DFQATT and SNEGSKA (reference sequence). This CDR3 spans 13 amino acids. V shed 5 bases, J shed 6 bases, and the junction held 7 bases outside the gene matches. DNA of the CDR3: TGCAGTGCTGGGGAGGGCCGATTCAATGAGCAGTTCTTC. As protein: CSAGEGRFNEQFF.

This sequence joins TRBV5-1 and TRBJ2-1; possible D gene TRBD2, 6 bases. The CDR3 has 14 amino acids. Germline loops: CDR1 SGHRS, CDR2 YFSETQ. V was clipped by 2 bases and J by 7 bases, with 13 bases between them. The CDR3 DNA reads TGCGCCAGCAGCTTAAGGGCTAGCGAGAATGAGCAGTTCTTC. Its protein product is CASSLRASENEQFF.

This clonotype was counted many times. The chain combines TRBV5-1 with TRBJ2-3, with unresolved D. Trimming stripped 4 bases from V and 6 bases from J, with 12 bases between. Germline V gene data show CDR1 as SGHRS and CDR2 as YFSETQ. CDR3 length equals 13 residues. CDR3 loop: CASSLGIGDTQYF. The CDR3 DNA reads TGCGCCAGCAGCCTTGGGATTGGGGATACGCAGTATTTT.